This note documents a single TCR beta chain sequence. Its antigen is still unknown. This specimen comes from a study of vaccination and CD4 T cells after COVID-19. V was pared by 3 bases and J by 2 bases, with 9 bases of the junction left unmatched. CDR3 length equals 16 residues. Per the germline V gene, CDR1 is LGHDT and CDR2 is YNNKEL (reference sequence). The study sequenced cultured CD4+ T cell DNA using the Oncomine TCR Beta short-read assay. Someone extracted genomic DNA from cultured CD4+ T cells. Using its own MiXCR run on the PCR reads, TCRdb lists one record per CDR3 protein. This sample yields 12,000 or so distinct CDR3 sequences, of which 44% are seen a single time; about 7.4% belongs to the top ten. The treatment: approximately nine-day PBMC culture with coronavirus spike peptide pools or control peptides (ViraFEST assay). At days 3 and 7, half the medium was exchanged for fresh IL-2 medium.

Sequencing was done on a sample of CD4+ T cells from blood, cultured in vitro. The chain couples TRBV3-1 to TRBJ2-5; TRBD1 agrees at 7 bases. The sequence was obtained from a human donor who had recovered from COVID-19. In DNA form, the CDR3 reads TGTGCCAGCAGCCACAACCGGGACAGAAGACAAGAGACCCAGTACTTC. This encodes CASSHNRDRRQETQYF.